These 20 T cell receptor beta chains share one sample of origin, sequenced in a study of post-analysis software for immune sequencing data. Researchers reported that TCR beta cDNA libraries carried unique molecular identifiers. TCRdb analysed the PCR reads with MiXCR anew, one entry per CDR3 protein. The data contain about 500,000 distinct CDR3 sequences, 45% of them singletons. These TCRs are of unknown antigen specificity. Study-level results: There were five or six TRBV segments more frequent in patients than controls, and TRBV5-6, TRBV5-1 and TRBV20-1 were among them.

The material sequenced was blood. Receptors originate from a girl under 18 with multiple sclerosis.

This clonotype has more than one count but fewer than ten. The CDR3 loop reads CSVSSGTVSSYEQYF. CDR3 bases: TGCAGCGTCTCCTCCGGGACAGTTAGCTCCTACGAGCAGTACTTC. J is TRBJ2-7 and V is TRBV29-1, with 7 nucleotides matching TRBD1. Germline CDR1 reads SQVTM; CDR2 reads ANQGSEA. This CDR3 has 15 amino acids. The trim removed 6 bases at V and 0 bases at J, leaving 11 bases unmatched.

This clonotype was picked up a small number of times. The chain couples TRBV28 to TRBJ2-1, with 8 bases aligning to TRBD2. This CDR3 is built from 14 residues. Germline CDR1 is MDHEN and CDR2 is SYDVKM. V lost 1 base, J lost 8 bases, and 4 bases stayed unmatched. Written as DNA, the CDR3 is TGTGCCAGCAGTTTATTGGGACTAGTCGATGAGCAGTTCTTC. This translates into CASSLLGLVDEQFF.

In this sample, this clonotype turned up once. The chain employs TRBV7-9 and TRBJ1-1; D not certain. Germline assignment: CDR1 SEHNR and CDR2 FQNEAQ (reference sequence). V shed 5 bases and J shed 2 bases, with 9 bases lying between them. CDR3 length: 13 amino acids. CDR3 coding DNA: TGTGCCAGCAGCCTACCCTTAAACACTGAAGCTTTCTTT. It yields the protein CASSLPLNTEAFF.

This chain connects TRBV5-1 to TRBJ2-1, with no clear D. CDR1 SGHRS and CDR2 YFSETQ come from the germline V gene. The CDR3 extends over 17 amino acids. Trimming took off 0 bases at V and 0 bases at J, with 13 bases between the two ends. As DNA, the CDR3 is TGCGCCAGCAGCTTGGAACGCGACCTCAGCTCCTACAATGAGCAGTTCTTC. Encoded protein: CASSLERDLSSYNEQFF.

The chain combines TRBV29-1 with TRBJ2-1; 7 positions match TRBD2. Trimming removed 4 bases from V and 1 base from J; junction bases left unmatched: 4. In germline, CDR1 is SQVTM, CDR2 ANQGSEA. The CDR3 has 14 amino acids. CDR3 loop: CSVGGGPSYNEQFF. In DNA form, the CDR3 reads TGCAGCGTTGGGGGGGGTCCGTCCTACAATGAGCAGTTCTTC.

This chain links TRBV6-5 with TRBJ1-2; the D is unclear. The CDR3 length is 13 residues. Trimming removed 8 bases at V and 7 bases at J, with 17 bases between. From germline, CDR1 is MNHEY and CDR2 SVGAGI. The CDR3 coding sequence is TGTGCCAGCGGATGGTTATGGGGAAGTGGCTACACCTTC. Amino acids: CASGWLWGSGYTF.

V and J are TRBV6-1 and TRBJ2-1; D is possibly TRBD1 (6 bases). This CDR3 contains 16 residues. The V end lost 0 bases, the J end lost 3 bases, and 12 bases lay between the germline ends. Germline-derived CDR1 and CDR2 are MNHNS and SASEGT. CDR3 in DNA: TGTGCCAGCAGTGAAGCTACAGGGATCATCTACAATGAGCAGTTCTTC. Residues: CASSEATGIIYNEQFF.

The V call is TRBV4-1, the J call TRBJ1-4, with D uncertain. The CDR3 runs 14 residues. Germline loops: CDR1 MGHRA, CDR2 YSYEKL. V shed 1 base and J shed 5 bases, with 8 bases lying between them. The chain's CDR3 is CASSQGGGNEKLFF. The CDR3 DNA follows: TGCGCCAGCAGCCAAGGAGGAGGGAATGAAAAACTGTTTTTT.

This clonotype was seen a handful of times. J is TRBJ1-5 and V is TRBV20-1; D unclear. The CDR3 runs to 13 residues. Germline CDR1 DFQATT, CDR2 SNEGSKA (reference sequence). With 5 bases removed from V and 5 bases from J, the gap between germline ends came to 13 bases. CDR3 amino acids: CSAGGLWDQPQHF. The CDR3 DNA sequence: TGCAGTGCTGGCGGTTTGTGGGATCAGCCCCAGCATTTT.

V is TRBV20-1 and J is TRBJ2-6; possibly TRBD1 or TRBD2 for D (5 bases each). The V gene's germline CDR1 is DFQATT and CDR2 SNEGSKA (reference sequence). V dropped 2 bases and J dropped 8 bases, with 13 bases sitting between them. The CDR3 covers 14 residues. The DNA of the CDR3 is TGCAGTGCTAGACAGGGAGAGGCGACCAACGTCCTGACTTTC. Translating it yields CSARQGEATNVLTF.

The chain uses TRBV24-1 and TRBJ2-1; 10 bases are shared with TRBD1. The V and J ends lost 3 bases and 9 bases, in that order; junction bases with no gene match: 7. Germline assignment: CDR1 KGHDR and CDR2 SFDVKD. The CDR3 contains 15 residues. The CDR3 loop is CATSDMDRGVPEQFF. DNA of the CDR3: TGTGCCACCAGTGATATGGACAGGGGGGTCCCTGAGCAGTTCTTC.

This clonotype was seen a few times. The chain recombines TRBV28 with TRBJ2-4; TRBD1 aligns across 7 bases. The V segment lost 7 bases and the J segment 7 bases; nucleotides outside the gene matches: 4. This CDR3 has 12 residues. Germline CDR1 and CDR2: MDHEN and SYDVKM. Written as DNA, the CDR3 is TGTGCCAGCACCCCACAGGGGAACATTCAGTACTTC. Amino acid sequence: CASTPQGNIQYF.

This clonotype appeared once. This chain links TRBV27 with TRBJ1-1, with 8 bases that match TRBD1. Germline trimming cut 5 bases from V and 4 bases from J; bases unmatched to any gene: 12. CDR1 MNHEY and CDR2 SMNVEV come from the germline V gene (reference sequence). The CDR3 covers 16 residues. CDR3 loop: CASSPTGTGYRTEAFF. Here the CDR3 DNA reads TGTGCCAGCAGTCCCACCGGGACAGGTTATCGCACTGAAGCTTTCTTT.

V gene TRBV20-1 combines with J gene TRBJ2-7; D tentatively reads TRBD1 or TRBD2 (6 bases each). Looked up from germline, CDR1 is DFQATT and CDR2 is SNEGSKA (reference sequence). Between the trimmed V and J ends, which lost 3 bases and 3 bases, there was a span of 18 bases. The CDR3 consists of 15 residues. The CDR3 DNA is TGCAGTGCTAGCCCCCGGGGGCAGAGAAACTACGAGCAGTACTTC. It codes for CSASPRGQRNYEQYF.

The V call is TRBV25-1, the J call TRBJ2-7; D remains ambiguous. The V gene's germline CDR1 is MGHDK and CDR2 SYGVNS. This CDR3 comprises 15 residues. Trimming left V 1 base short and J 2 bases short, with 12 bases between. CDR3 nucleotides: TGTGCCAGCAGTGAATCCTCTATACTAACCTACGAGCAGTACTTC. As protein: CASSESSILTYEQYF.

CDR3 sequence: CASSSPGESTDTQYF. The CDR3, as DNA: TGCGCCAGCAGCTCTCCGGGAGAAAGCACAGATACGCAGTATTTT. This rearrangement joins TRBV5-1 to TRBJ2-3; maybe TRBD2 (6 bases). The V gene lost 3 bases and the J gene lost 0 bases, with 11 bases spanning the gap. Germline values: CDR1 SGHRS, CDR2 YFSETQ. This CDR3 contains 15 residues. Variable domain in full (rest from reference TRBV5-1 and TRBJ2-3): KAGVTQTPRYLIKTRGQQVTLSCSPISGHRSVSWYQQTPGQGLQFLFEYFSETQRNKGNFPGRFSGRQFSNSRSEMNVSTLELGDSALYLCASSSPGESTDTQYFGPGTRLTVL.

Comments on this clonotype: It may be a read error: a sequence one base away is much more abundant. The chain links TRBV5-5 to TRBJ2-1; TRBD1 aligns across 7 bases. Looked up from germline, CDR1 is SGHKS and CDR2 is YYEKEE (reference sequence). V shed 2 bases and J 6 bases; nucleotides not matched to a gene: 2. CDR3 size: 13 residues. The CDR3 nucleotides read TGTGCCAGCAGCTTACCAGGGGGCAATGAGCAGTTCTTC. This sequence encodes CASSLPGGNEQFF.

V usage is TRBV27 and J usage is TRBJ2-1; D is possibly TRBD1 (6 bases). CDR3 length: 15 residues. CDR1 and CDR2 from the germline V gene are MNHEY and SMNVEV (reference sequence). The V end lost 7 bases, the J end lost 2 bases, and 15 bases lay between the germline ends. CDR3 coding DNA: TGTGCCAGCACCACGGACAGTCGAGCCTACAATGAGCAGTTCTTC. This translates into CASTTDSRAYNEQFF.

This chain links TRBV20-1 with TRBJ2-5; D remains ambiguous. The CDR3 length is 12 residues. The V end lost 1 base, the J end lost 5 bases, and 8 bases lay between the germline ends. Germline CDR1 is DFQATT and CDR2 is SNEGSKA (reference sequence). The CDR3 is CSARVGWETQYF. CDR3 DNA sequence: TGCAGTGCTAGAGTCGGGTGGGAGACCCAGTACTTC.

The genes are TRBV12-3 or TRBV12-4 and TRBJ2-5; 9 nucleotides agree with TRBD1. This CDR3 contains 13 residues. With V trimmed by 7 bases and J by 4 bases, 4 bases remained unmatched. The CDR3 DNA is TGTGCCAGCACTTCACAGGGGGCAGAGACCCAGTACTTC. Encoded protein: CASTSQGAETQYF.